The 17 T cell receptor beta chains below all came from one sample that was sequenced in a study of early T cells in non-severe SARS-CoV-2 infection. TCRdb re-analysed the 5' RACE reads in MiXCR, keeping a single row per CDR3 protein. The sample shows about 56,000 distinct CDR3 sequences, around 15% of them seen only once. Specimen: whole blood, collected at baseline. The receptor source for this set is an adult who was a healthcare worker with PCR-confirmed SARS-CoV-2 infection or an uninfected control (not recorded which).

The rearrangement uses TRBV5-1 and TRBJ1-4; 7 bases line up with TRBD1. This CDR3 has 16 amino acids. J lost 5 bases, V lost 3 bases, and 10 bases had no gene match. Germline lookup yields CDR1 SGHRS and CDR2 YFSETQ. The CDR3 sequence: CASSWNPTGKNEKLFF. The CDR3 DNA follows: TGCGCCAGCAGCTGGAACCCGACAGGGAAGAATGAAAAACTGTTTTTT.

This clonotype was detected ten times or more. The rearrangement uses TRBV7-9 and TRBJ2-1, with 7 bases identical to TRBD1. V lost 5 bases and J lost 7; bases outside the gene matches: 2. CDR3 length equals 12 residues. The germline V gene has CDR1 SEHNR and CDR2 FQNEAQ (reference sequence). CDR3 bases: TGTGCCAGCAGCGAACAGGGGAATGAGCAGTTCTTC. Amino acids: CASSEQGNEQFF. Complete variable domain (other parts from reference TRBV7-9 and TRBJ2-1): DTGVSQNPRHKITKRGQNVTFRCDPISEHNRLYWYRQTLGQGPEFLTYFQNEAQLEKSRLLSDRFSAERPKGSFSTLEIQRTEQGDSAMYLCASSEQGNEQFFGPGTRLTVL.

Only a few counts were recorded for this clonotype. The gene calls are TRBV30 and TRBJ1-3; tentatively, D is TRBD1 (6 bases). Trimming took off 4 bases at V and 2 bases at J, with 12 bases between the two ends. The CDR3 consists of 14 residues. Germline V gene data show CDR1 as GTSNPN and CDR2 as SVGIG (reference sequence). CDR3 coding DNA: TGTGCCTGGAAATACAGGGCCCCTGGAAACACCATATATTTT. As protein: CAWKYRAPGNTIYF.

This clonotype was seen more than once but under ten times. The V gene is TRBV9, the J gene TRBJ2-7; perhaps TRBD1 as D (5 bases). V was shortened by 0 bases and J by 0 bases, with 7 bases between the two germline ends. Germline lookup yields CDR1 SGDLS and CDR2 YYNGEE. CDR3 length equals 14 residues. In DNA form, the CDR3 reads TGTGCCAGCAGCGTAGGGGGCATCTCCTACGAGCAGTACTTC. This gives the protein CASSVGGISYEQYF.

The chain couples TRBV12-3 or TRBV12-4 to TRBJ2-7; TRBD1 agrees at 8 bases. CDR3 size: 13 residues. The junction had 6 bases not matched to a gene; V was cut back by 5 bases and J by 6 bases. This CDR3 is CASSLSGGIEQYF. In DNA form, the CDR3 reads TGTGCCAGCAGTCTCTCAGGGGGCATCGAGCAGTACTTC.

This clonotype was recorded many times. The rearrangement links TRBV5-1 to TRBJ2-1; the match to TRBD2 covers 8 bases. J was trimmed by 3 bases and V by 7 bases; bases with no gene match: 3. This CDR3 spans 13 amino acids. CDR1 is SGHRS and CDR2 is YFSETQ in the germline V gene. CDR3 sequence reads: CASSGLGYNEQFF. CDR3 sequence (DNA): TGCGCCAGCTCGGGACTAGGCTACAATGAGCAGTTCTTC.

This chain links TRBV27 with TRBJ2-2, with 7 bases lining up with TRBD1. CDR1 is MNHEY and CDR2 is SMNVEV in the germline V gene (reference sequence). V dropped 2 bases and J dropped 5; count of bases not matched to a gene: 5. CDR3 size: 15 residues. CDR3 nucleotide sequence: TGTGCCAGCAGTTTACGCCGGGACAGAACCGGGGAGCTGTTTTTT. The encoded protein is CASSLRRDRTGELFF.

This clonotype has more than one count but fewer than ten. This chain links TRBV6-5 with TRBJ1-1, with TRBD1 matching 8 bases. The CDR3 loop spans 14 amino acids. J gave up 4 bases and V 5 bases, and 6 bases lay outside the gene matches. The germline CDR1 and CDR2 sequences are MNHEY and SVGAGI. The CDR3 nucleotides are TGTGCCAGCAGTCCAGGGGGCTATAGCACTGAAGCTTTCTTT. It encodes CASSPGGYSTEAFF.

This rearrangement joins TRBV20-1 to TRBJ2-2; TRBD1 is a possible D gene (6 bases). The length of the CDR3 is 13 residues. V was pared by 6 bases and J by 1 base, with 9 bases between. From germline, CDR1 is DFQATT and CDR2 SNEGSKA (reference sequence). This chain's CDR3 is CSAMTGNTGELFF. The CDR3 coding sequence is TGCAGTGCAATGACAGGGAACACCGGGGAGCTGTTTTTT.

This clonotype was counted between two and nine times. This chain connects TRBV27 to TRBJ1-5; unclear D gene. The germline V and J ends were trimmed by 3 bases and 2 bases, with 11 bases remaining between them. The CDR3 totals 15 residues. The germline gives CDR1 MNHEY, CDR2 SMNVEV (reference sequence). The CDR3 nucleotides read TGTGCCAGCAGTTTGGGCCATTTGGGCAATCAGCCCCAGCATTTT. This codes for CASSLGHLGNQPQHF.

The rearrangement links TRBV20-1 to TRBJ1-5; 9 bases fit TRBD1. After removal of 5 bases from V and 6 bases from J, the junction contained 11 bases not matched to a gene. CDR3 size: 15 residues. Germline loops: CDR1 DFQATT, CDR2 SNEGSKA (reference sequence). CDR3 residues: CSAVYPGQGGQPQHF. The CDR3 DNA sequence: TGCAGTGCTGTTTACCCGGGACAGGGAGGTCAGCCCCAGCATTTT.

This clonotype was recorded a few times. The CDR3 DNA sequence: TGCAGTGGGGTAGGGGGCAGTTACGAGCAGTACTTC. The encoded protein is CSGVGGSYEQYF. This rearrangement joins TRBV20-1 to TRBJ2-7; 7 nucleotides agree with TRBD1. V lost 7 bases and J lost 4; bases outside the gene matches: 7. Germline values: CDR1 DFQATT, CDR2 SNEGSKA (reference sequence). The CDR3 loop spans 12 amino acids.

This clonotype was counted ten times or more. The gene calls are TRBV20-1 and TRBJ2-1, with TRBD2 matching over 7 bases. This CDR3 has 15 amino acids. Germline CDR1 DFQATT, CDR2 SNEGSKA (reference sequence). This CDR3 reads CSLASTLAQYNEQFF. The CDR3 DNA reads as TGCAGCCTCGCTAGTACACTAGCGCAGTACAATGAGCAGTTCTTC.

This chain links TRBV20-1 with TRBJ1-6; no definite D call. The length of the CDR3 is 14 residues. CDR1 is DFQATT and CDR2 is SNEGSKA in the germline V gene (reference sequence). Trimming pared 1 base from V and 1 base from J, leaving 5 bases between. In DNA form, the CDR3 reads TGCAGTGCTAGAGGGAGGTCCTATAATTCACCCCTCCACTTT. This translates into CSARGRSYNSPLHF.

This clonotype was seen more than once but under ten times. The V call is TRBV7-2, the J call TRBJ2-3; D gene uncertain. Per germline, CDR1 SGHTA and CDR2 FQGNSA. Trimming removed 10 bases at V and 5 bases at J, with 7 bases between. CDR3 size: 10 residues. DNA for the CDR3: TGTGCCAAGGGTCGAGATACGCAGTATTTT. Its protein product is CAKGRDTQYF.

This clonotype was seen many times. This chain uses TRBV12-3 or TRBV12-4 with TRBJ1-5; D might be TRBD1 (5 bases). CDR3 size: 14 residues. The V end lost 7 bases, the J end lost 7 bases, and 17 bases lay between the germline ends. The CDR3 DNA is TGTGCCAGCACCCATCAAGGGGACGGGCAGCCCCAGCATTTT. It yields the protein CASTHQGDGQPQHF.

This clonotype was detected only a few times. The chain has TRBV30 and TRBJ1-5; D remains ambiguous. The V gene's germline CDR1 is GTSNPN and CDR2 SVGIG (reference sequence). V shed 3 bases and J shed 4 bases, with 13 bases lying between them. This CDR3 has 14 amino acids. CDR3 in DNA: TGTGCCTGGAGCCAACTGGGGAGGAATCAGCCCCAGCATTTT. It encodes CAWSQLGRNQPQHF.